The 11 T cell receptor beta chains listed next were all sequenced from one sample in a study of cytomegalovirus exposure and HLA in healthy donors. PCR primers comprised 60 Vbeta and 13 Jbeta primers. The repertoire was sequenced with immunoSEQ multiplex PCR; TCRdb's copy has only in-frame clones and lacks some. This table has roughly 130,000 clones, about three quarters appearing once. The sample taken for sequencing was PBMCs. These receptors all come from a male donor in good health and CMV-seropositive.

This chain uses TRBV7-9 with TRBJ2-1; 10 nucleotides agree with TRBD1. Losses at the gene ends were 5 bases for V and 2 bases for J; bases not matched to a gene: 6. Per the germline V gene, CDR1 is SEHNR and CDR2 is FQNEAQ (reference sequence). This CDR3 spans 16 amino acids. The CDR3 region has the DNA TGTGCCAGCAGCCCCCGGGACAGGGGACCCTACAATGAGCAGTTCTTC. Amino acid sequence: CASSPRDRGPYNEQFF.

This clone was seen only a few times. The CDR3 bases are TGTGCCTGGAAAGCTTCCCGAAAGGGGGCAGGGTCTAATGAAAAACTGTTTTTT. Its protein product is CAWKASRKGAGSNEKLFF. This chain joins TRBV30 and TRBJ1-4; 7 bases match TRBD1. CDR1 GTSNPN and CDR2 SVGIG come from the germline V gene (reference sequence). With V trimmed by 4 bases and J by 3 bases, 17 bases remained unmatched. The length of the CDR3 is 18 residues.

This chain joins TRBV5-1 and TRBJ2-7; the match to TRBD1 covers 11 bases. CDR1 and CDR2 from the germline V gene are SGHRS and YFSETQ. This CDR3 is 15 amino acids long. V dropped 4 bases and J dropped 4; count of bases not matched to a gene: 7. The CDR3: CASSMGQGGPYEQYF. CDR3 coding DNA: TGCGCCAGCAGCATGGGACAGGGGGGACCTTACGAGCAGTACTTC.

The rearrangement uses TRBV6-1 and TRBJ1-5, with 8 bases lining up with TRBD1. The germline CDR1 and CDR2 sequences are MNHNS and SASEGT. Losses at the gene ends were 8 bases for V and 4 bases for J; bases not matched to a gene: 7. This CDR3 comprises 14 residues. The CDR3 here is CASRRDRSNQPQHF. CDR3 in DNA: TGTGCCAGCCGCAGGGACAGGAGTAATCAGCCCCAGCATTTT.

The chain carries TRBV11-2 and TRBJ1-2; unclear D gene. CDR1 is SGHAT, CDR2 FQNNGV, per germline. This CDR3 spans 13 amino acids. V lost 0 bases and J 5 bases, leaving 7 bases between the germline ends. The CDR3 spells CASSLDQSYGYTF. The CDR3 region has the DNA TGTGCCAGCAGCTTAGACCAGTCATATGGCTACACCTTC.

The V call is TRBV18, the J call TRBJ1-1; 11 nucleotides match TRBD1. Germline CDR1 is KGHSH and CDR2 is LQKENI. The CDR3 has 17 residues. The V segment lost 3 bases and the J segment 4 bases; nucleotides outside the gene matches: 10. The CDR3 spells CASSPTTVGTGGTEAFF. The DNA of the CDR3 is TGTGCCAGCTCACCGACTACGGTGGGGACAGGGGGCACTGAAGCTTTCTTT.

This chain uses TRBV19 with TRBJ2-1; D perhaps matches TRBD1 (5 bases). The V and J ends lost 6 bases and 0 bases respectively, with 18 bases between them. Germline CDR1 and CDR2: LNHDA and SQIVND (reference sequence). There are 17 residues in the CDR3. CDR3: CASRTALQGLSYNEQFF. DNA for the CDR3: TGTGCCAGTAGAACAGCGCTGCAGGGCCTCTCCTACAATGAGCAGTTCTTC.

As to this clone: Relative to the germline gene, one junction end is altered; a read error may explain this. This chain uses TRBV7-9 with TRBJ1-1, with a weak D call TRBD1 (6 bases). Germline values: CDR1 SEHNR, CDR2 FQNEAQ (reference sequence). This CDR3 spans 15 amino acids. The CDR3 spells CSSSLVPQGNTEAFF. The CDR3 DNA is TGTTCCAGCAGCTTAGTCCCACAGGGGAACACTGAAGCTTTCTTT.

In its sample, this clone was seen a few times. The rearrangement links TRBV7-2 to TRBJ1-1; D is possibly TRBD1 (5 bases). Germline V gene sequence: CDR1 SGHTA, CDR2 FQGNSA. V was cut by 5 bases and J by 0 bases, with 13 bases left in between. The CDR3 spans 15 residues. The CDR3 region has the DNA TGTGCCAGCAGCATAAAAGACAGATTGAACACTGAAGCTTTCTTT. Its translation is CASSIKDRLNTEAFF.

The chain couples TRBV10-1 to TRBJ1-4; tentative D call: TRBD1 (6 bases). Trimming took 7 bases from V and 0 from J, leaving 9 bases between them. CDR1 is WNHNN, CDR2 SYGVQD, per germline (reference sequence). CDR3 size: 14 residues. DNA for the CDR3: TGCGCCAGCAACAGGGTTGCAACTAATGAAAAACTGTTTTTT. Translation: CASNRVATNEKLFF.

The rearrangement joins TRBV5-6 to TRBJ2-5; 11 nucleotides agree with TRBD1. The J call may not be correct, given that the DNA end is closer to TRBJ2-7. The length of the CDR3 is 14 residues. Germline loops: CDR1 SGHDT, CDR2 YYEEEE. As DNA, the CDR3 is TGTGCCAGCAGCAGTGGACAGGGGGCCGACGAGCAGTACTTC. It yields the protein CASSSGQGADEQYF.